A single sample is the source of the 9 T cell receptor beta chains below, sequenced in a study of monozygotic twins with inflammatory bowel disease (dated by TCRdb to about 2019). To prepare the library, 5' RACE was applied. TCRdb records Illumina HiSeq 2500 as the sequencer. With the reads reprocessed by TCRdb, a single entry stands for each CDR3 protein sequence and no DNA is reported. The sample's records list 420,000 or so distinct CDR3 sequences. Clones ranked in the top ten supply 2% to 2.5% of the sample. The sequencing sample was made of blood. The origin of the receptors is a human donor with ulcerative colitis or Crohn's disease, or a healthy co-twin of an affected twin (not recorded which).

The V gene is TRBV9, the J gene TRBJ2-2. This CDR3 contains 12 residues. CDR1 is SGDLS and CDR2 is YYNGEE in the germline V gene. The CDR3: CASSFHTGELFF.

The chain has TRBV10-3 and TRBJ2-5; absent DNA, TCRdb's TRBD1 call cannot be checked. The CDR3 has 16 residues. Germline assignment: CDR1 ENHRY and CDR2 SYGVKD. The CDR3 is CAISDVDVRVGETQYF.

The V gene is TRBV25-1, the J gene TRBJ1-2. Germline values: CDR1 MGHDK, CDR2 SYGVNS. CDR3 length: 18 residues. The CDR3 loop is CASSCSGSPPALYYGYTF.

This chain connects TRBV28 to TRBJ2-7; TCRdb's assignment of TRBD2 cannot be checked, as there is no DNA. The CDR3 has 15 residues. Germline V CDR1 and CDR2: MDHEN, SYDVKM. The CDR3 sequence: CASSSSGLASYEQYF.

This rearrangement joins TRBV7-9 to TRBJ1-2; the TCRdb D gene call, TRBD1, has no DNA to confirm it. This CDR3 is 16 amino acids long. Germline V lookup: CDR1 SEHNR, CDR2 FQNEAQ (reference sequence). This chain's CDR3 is CASSFSGTTFDYGYTF.

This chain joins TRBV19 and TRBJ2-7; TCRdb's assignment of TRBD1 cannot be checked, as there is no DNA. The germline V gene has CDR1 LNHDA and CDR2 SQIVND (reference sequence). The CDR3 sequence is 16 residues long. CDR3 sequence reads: CASSMFPTGTRYEQYF.

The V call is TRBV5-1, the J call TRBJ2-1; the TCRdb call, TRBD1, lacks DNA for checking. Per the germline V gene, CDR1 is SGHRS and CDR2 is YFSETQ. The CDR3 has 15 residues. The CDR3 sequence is CASSPGTGLYNEQFF.

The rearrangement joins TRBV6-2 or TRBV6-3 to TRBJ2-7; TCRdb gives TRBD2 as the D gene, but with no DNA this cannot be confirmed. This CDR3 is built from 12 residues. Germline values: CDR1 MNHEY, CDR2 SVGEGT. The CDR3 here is CASSQGLEFQYF.

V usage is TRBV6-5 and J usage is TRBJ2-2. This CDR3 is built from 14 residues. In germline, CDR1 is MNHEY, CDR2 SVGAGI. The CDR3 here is CASSYFTRSGELFF.